This T cell receptor (beta chain) was profiled in a study of cytomegalovirus exposure and HLA in healthy donors. The V gene's germline CDR1 is SEHNR and CDR2 FQNEAQ (reference sequence). The CDR3 extends over 14 amino acids. The J segment lost 8 bases and the V segment lost 5 bases, leaving 10 bases of the junction unmatched. Both 60 Vbeta primers and 13 Jbeta primers went into the PCR. The table came from immunoSEQ multiplex PCR; TCRdb's copy has only in-frame clones and leaves some out. The data hold about 100,000 clones, with around four fifths observed a single time. The chain recombines TRBV7-9 with TRBJ1-2, with 8 bases matching TRBD1. This receptor was taken from a woman in her thirties or forties in good health and CMV-seronegative. The sequenced sample was PBMCs. CDR3 protein: CASSLTGQVSGYTF. The CDR3 nucleotides are TGTGCCAGCAGCCTAACGGGACAGGTTAGCGGCTACACCTTC. The whole variable domain, remainder taken from reference TRBV7-9 and TRBJ1-2, is DTGVSQNPRHKITKRGQNVTFRCDPISEHNRLYWYRQTLGQGPEFLTYFQNEAQLEKSRLLSDRFSAERPKGSFSTLEIQRTEQGDSAMYLCASSLTGQVSGYTFGSGTRLTVV.